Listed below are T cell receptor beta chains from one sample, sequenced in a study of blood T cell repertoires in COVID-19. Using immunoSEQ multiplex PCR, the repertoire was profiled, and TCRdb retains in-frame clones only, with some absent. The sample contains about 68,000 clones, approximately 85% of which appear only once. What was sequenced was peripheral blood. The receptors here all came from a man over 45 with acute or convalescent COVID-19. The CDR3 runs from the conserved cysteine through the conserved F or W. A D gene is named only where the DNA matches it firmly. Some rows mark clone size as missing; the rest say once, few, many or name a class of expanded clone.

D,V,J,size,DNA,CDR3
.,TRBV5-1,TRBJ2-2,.,TGCGCCAGCAGCTTAACGGTGTCCACCGGGGAGCTGTTTTTT,CASSLTVSTGELFF
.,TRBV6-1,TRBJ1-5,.,TGTGCCAGCAGTGAACATCGGACAGCCGCAAGTAGCAATCAGCCCCAGCATTTT,CASSEHRTAASSNQPQHF
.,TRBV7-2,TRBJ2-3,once,TGTGCCAGCAGCGCAGTTTACACAGATACGCAGTATTTT,CASSAVYTDTQYF
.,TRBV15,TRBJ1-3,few,TGTGCCACCAGCAGAGATCAGGGGACTGGAAACACCATATATTTT,CATSRDQGTGNTIYF
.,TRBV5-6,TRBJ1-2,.,TGTGCCAGCAGCTTGGCCCACGGGGGAGGCTACACCTTC,CASSLAHGGGYTF
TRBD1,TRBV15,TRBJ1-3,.,TGTGCCACTTCAGGGGGGAGGCTCTCTGGAAACACCATATATTTT,CATSGGRLSGNTIYF
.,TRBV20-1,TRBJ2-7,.,TGCAGTGCTAGTGGGGGCGAAGGACAGACCTACGAGCAGTACTTC,CSASGGEGQTYEQYF
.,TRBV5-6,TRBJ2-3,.,TGTGCCAGCAGCTTGTACTCCGGGACACCAGAAAGCACAGATACGCAGTATTTT,CASSLYSGTPESTDTQYF
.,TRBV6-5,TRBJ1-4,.,TGTGCCACCGTAGACTCGACTAATGAAAAACTGTTTTTT,CATVDSTNEKLFF
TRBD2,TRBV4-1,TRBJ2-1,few,TGCGCCAGCAGCCAAGACCCCCGCGGGGGTAACTACAATGAGCAGTTCTTC,CASSQDPRGGNYNEQFF
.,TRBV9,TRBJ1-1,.,TGTGCCAGCAGCGTGGGGCAGTACACTGAAGCTTTCTTT,CASSVGQYTEAFF
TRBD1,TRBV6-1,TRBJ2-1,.,TGTGCCAGCAGTGAAGCGACAGGGCGCTACAATGAGCAGTTCTTC,CASSEATGRYNEQFF
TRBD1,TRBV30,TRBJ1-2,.,TGTGCCTGGACGCGGGACAGGTCTTTGCGCTACACCTTC,CAWTRDRSLRYTF
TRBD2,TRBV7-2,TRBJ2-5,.,TGTGCCAGCAGCTTAGCCCGGACTAGGGGCATAAAAGAGACCCAGTACTTC,CASSLARTRGIKETQYF
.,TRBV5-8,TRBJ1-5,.,TGTGCCAGCAGCTTGGTTTTCTCGGCCCAGCATTTT,CASSLVFSAQHF
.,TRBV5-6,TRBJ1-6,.,TGTGCCAGCAGCTTTCGCCCGGGGGTTGACTATAATTCACCCCTCCACTTT,CASSFRPGVDYNSPLHF
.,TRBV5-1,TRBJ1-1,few,TGCGCCAGCAGCTTTGGTGGGCAGGATACTGAAGCTTTCTTT,CASSFGGQDTEAFF
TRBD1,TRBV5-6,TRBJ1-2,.,TGTGCCAGCAGCTGGACAGGGGGATATGGCTACACCTTC,CASSWTGGYGYTF
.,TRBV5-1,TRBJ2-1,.,TGCGCCAGCAGCTTGGTTGATGATCAGGGAATCAATGAGCAGTTCTTC,CASSLVDDQGINEQFF
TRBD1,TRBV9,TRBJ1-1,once,TGTGCCAGCAGCCCTCGGACAGGGTCTGAAGCTTTCTTT,CASSPRTGSEAFF
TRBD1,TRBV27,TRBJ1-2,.,TGTGCCAGCAGCCGTACAGGGGGCGAGGGAGGCTACACCTTC,CASSRTGGEGGYTF
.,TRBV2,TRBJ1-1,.,TGTGCCAGCAGTACCAGGGGCCGGGACACTGAAGCTTTCTTT,CASSTRGRDTEAFF
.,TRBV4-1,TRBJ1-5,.,TGCGCCAGCAGCCAATTACAGGGACAGCCCCAGCATTTT,CASSQLQGQPQHF
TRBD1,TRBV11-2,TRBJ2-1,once,TGTGCCAGCAGCCCGGGACAGGGACCCTACAATGAGCAGTTCTTC,CASSPGQGPYNEQFF
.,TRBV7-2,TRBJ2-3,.,TGTGCCAGCAGCTTAGAAGACTACACAGATACGCAGTATTTT,CASSLEDYTDTQYF
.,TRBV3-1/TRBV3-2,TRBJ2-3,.,TGTGCCAGCACCGGTGGAGATACGCAGTATTTT,CASTGGDTQYF
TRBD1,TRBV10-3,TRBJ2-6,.,TGTGCCATCAGTGAACGGACAGGGGGCTCTGGGGCCAACGTCCTGACTTTC,CAISERTGGSGANVLTF
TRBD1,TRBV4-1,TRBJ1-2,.,TGCGCCAGCAGCCAAGTTGGGGGGGACAGGGGATCCTGGTGGGGAAAATCCTCTGGCTACACCTTC,CASSQVGGDRGSWWGKSSGYTF
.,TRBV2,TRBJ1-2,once,TGTGCCAGCAGTCCCCCGGGCCTAAGGGGCGGCTACACCTTC,CASSPPGLRGGYTF